This T cell receptor beta chain was captured by sequencing in a study of neurological immune-mediated disorders. MiXCR was run by TCRdb on the 5' RACE reads, yielding one entry per CDR3 protein. The sample consists of about 31,000 distinct CDR3 sequences, under 5% of them appearing once. The cell input for sorted libraries was roughly 900,000, and those cells were CD4+ or CD8+ T cells. Germline V gene data show CDR1 as DFQATT and CDR2 as SNEGSKA (reference sequence). Losses at the gene ends were 6 bases for V and 2 bases for J; bases not matched to a gene: 7. CDR3 length: 14 amino acids. This clonotype occurred many times.

Sequenced: CD4+ T cells from blood. This sequence joins TRBV20-1 and TRBJ1-5, with 7 bases identical to TRBD1. This TCR was sampled from a woman aged 40 to 50 in good health. The CDR3 nucleotides are TGCAGTGCCAGGACAGGTGGTGGCAATCAGCCCCAGCATTTT. It yields the protein CSARTGGGNQPQHF.